The 18 T cell receptor beta chains below come from one sample, sequenced in a study of cytomegalovirus exposure and HLA in healthy donors. The PCR made use of 60 Vbeta and 13 Jbeta primers. The assay was immunoSEQ multiplex PCR, and TCRdb's table has in-frame clones only and misses some. Found here are 110,000 to 150,000 clones, roughly 80% of them singletons; the top ten hold 1.5% to 2%. Sequences were obtained from PBMCs. The receptors were gathered from a female donor in good health and CMV-seronegative.

This CDR3 reads CASSIVAGEANIQYF. The DNA of the CDR3 is TGTGCCAGTAGTATCGTTGCGGGAGAGGCGAACATTCAGTACTTC. The chain couples TRBV19 to TRBJ2-4, with 7 nucleotides matching TRBD2. J gave up 7 bases and V 3 bases, and 9 bases lay outside the gene matches. The germline V gene has CDR1 LNHDA and CDR2 SQIVND (reference sequence). The CDR3 extends over 15 amino acids.

The chain has TRBV9 and TRBJ2-2; D perhaps matches TRBD1 (6 bases). CDR1 is SGDLS, CDR2 YYNGEE, per germline. The CDR3 is 14 residues long. V lost 3 bases and J 5 bases, leaving 11 bases between the germline ends. CDR3 sequence: CASSAVQGTGELFF. DNA for the CDR3: TGTGCCAGCAGCGCCGTTCAGGGGACCGGGGAGCTGTTTTTT.

The chain is built from TRBV6-4 and TRBJ2-3; 14 nucleotides agree with TRBD2. Germline lookup yields CDR1 MRHNA and CDR2 SNTAGT. V gave up 4 bases and J gave up 5 bases; unmatched junction bases: 11. This CDR3 comprises 18 residues. CDR3 nucleotides: TGTGCCAGCAGTGTAGGGACTAGCGGGGGCGCCAACAAAGATACGCAGTATTTT. Its protein product is CASSVGTSGGANKDTQYF.

The rearrangement links TRBV2 to TRBJ1-5, with D possibly matching TRBD1 (5 bases). Germline CDR1 and CDR2: SNHLY and FYNNEI. Trimming took off 8 bases at V and 2 bases at J, with 13 bases between the two ends. CDR3 size: 14 residues. CDR3 DNA sequence: TGTGCCAGCGGGCTCGGGGGAGGCAATCAGCCCCAGCATTTT. Its translation is CASGLGGGNQPQHF.

The J gene is TRBJ2-3, the V gene TRBV27; maybe TRBD2 (7 bases). CDR1 and CDR2 from the germline V gene are MNHEY and SMNVEV (reference sequence). The CDR3 sequence is 16 residues long. Trimming took off 7 bases at V and 0 bases at J, with 17 bases between the two ends. The CDR3 coding sequence is TGTGCCAGCAAAATAGAGGCGGGGGCGAGCACAGATACGCAGTATTTT. Translating gives CASKIEAGASTDTQYF.

As concerns this clone: Being one base from a much bigger clone, this may be a read error. The V and J genes are TRBV7-6 and TRBJ1-4; 9 nucleotides align to TRBD1. This CDR3 region has 14 residues. Per the germline V gene, CDR1 is SGHVS and CDR2 is FNYEAQ. V was clipped by 4 bases and J by 5 bases; unmatched bases: 2. This CDR3 reads CASSSGTGNEKLFF. The CDR3 coding sequence is TGTGCCAGCAGCTCCGGGACAGGGAATGAAAAACTGTTTTTT. Drawing the rest from reference TRBV7-6 and TRBJ1-4, the complete variable domain is GAGVSQSPRYKVTKRGQDVALRCDPISGHVSLYWYRQALGQGPEFLTYFNYEAQQDKSGLPNDRFSAERPEGSISTLTIQRTEQRDSAMYRCASSSGTGNEKLFFGSGTQLSVL.

This chain connects TRBV7-8 to TRBJ2-5; the D gene is possibly TRBD1 (5 bases). V was pared by 7 bases and J by 2 bases, with 14 bases between. CDR1 is SGHVS, CDR2 FQNEAQ, per germline. The CDR3 is made up of 14 amino acids. The CDR3 sequence: CASIGRGNQETQYF. The CDR3 DNA reads TGTGCCAGCATCGGTAGGGGCAATCAAGAGACCCAGTACTTC.

The chain combines TRBV29-1 with TRBJ1-1; D is uncertain. There are 11 residues in the CDR3. CDR1 and CDR2 from the germline V gene are SQVTM and ANQGSEA. The V end lost 6 bases, the J end lost 1 base, and 6 bases lay between the germline ends. This chain's CDR3 is CSVPGNTEAFF. Here the CDR3 DNA reads TGCAGCGTACCGGGGAACACTGAAGCTTTCTTT. The whole variable domain, filled in from reference TRBV29-1 and TRBJ1-1, reads SAVISQKPSRDICQRGTSLTIQCQVDSQVTMMFWYRQQPGQSLTLIATANQGSEATYESGFVIDKFPISRPNLTFSTLTVSNMSPEDSSIYLCSVPGNTEAFFGQGTRLTVV.

V gene TRBV27 combines with J gene TRBJ2-2; tentatively, D is TRBD2 (6 bases). Trimming stripped 3 bases from V and 4 bases from J, with 12 bases between. The CDR3 spans 15 residues. Germline loops: CDR1 MNHEY, CDR2 SMNVEV (reference sequence). DNA for the CDR3: TGTGCCAGCAGTTTCGGGAGTATGAGCACCGGGGAGCTGTTTTTT. Translated: CASSFGSMSTGELFF.

The chain recombines TRBV13 with TRBJ2-5; perhaps TRBD2 as D (5 bases). From germline, CDR1 is PRHDT and CDR2 FYEKMQ (reference sequence). Trimming stripped 1 base from V and 11 bases from J, with 11 bases between. CDR3 length: 12 residues. For the CDR3, the DNA is TGTGCCAGCAGCTTAGTTAAAAGGGAGCAGTACTTC. Protein sequence: CASSLVKREQYF.

The chain links TRBV19 to TRBJ2-1, with 11 bases identical to TRBD2. This CDR3 region has 14 residues. V was pared by 5 bases and J by 7 bases, with 4 bases of the junction left unmatched. In germline, CDR1 is LNHDA, CDR2 SQIVND (reference sequence). The chain's CDR3 is CASSLTSGSNEQFF. The CDR3, as DNA: TGTGCCAGTAGTTTAACTAGCGGGAGTAATGAGCAGTTCTTC.

This clone has a handful of counts. J is TRBJ2-5 and V is TRBV6-5; D gene uncertain. The CDR3 extends over 13 amino acids. Germline V lookup: CDR1 MNHEY, CDR2 SVGAGI. The V gene lost 6 bases and the J gene lost 7 bases, with 15 bases spanning the gap. The DNA for the CDR3 is TGTGCCAGCAGCAACCCGAACTCAGGGACCCAGTACTTC. Translating gives CASSNPNSGTQYF.

This clone was seen more than once but under ten times. The rearrangement joins TRBV5-1 to TRBJ2-1; TRBD2 might be the D (6 bases). Per the germline V gene, CDR1 is SGHRS and CDR2 is YFSETQ. CDR3 size: 17 residues. V lost 2 bases, J lost 0 bases, and 15 bases lay in between. Written as DNA, the CDR3 is TGCGCCAGCAGCTTTCTCCCCCTAGCGAGCTCCTACAATGAGCAGTTCTTC. Translating it yields CASSFLPLASSYNEQFF.

The chain carries TRBV5-1 and TRBJ1-2; D ambiguous. This CDR3 is built from 14 residues. Germline V gives CDR1 SGHRS, CDR2 YFSETQ. Trimming took 0 bases from V and 4 from J, leaving 10 bases between them. CDR3 nucleotide sequence: TGCGCCAGCAGCTTGGGTCAGGAAAGCTATGGCTACACCTTC. Its translation: CASSLGQESYGYTF.

The chain couples TRBV6-6 to TRBJ1-5, with 7 bases aligning to TRBD1. The germline V gene encodes CDR1 MNHNY and CDR2 SVGAGI (reference sequence). The J segment lost 7 bases and the V segment lost 6 bases, leaving 9 bases of the junction unmatched. CDR3 length: 14 amino acids. CDR3 sequence: CASSPDRDGQPQHF. CDR3 DNA sequence: TGTGCCAGCAGCCCTGACAGGGATGGACAGCCCCAGCATTTT.

The CDR3: CASTRSEKQYF. Written as DNA, the CDR3 is TGTGCCAGCACCAGATCGGAGAAGCAGTACTTC. The chain carries TRBV7-9 and TRBJ2-7; D unclear. CDR1 and CDR2 (germline): SEHNR, FQNEAQ (reference sequence). This CDR3 contains 11 residues. Trimming took 7 bases from V and 8 from J, leaving 12 bases between them. The full variable domain, with the rest looked up from reference TRBV7-9 and TRBJ2-7, is DTGVSQNPRHKITKRGQNVTFRCDPISEHNRLYWYRQTLGQGPEFLTYFQNEAQLEKSRLLSDRFSAERPKGSFSTLEIQRTEQGDSAMYLCASTRSEKQYFGPGTRLTVT.

The chain links TRBV30 to TRBJ1-4; D may be TRBD1 (5 bases). This CDR3 spans 12 amino acids. The V gene lost 5 bases and the J gene lost 8 bases, with 12 bases spanning the gap. CDR1 is GTSNPN, CDR2 SVGIG, per germline (reference sequence). CDR3 sequence reads: CAWGGSVEKLFF. As DNA, the CDR3 is TGTGCCTGGGGGGGGTCTGTCGAAAAACTGTTTTTT.

The chain links TRBV9 to TRBJ2-2, with 9 bases that match TRBD2. The CDR3 is 16 residues long. Germline values: CDR1 SGDLS, CDR2 YYNGEE. V dropped 4 bases and J dropped 0; count of bases not matched to a gene: 4. CDR3 coding DNA: TGTGCCAGCAGCTTCAGCGGGAGGACGAACACCGGGGAGCTGTTTTTT. Its protein product is CASSFSGRTNTGELFF.